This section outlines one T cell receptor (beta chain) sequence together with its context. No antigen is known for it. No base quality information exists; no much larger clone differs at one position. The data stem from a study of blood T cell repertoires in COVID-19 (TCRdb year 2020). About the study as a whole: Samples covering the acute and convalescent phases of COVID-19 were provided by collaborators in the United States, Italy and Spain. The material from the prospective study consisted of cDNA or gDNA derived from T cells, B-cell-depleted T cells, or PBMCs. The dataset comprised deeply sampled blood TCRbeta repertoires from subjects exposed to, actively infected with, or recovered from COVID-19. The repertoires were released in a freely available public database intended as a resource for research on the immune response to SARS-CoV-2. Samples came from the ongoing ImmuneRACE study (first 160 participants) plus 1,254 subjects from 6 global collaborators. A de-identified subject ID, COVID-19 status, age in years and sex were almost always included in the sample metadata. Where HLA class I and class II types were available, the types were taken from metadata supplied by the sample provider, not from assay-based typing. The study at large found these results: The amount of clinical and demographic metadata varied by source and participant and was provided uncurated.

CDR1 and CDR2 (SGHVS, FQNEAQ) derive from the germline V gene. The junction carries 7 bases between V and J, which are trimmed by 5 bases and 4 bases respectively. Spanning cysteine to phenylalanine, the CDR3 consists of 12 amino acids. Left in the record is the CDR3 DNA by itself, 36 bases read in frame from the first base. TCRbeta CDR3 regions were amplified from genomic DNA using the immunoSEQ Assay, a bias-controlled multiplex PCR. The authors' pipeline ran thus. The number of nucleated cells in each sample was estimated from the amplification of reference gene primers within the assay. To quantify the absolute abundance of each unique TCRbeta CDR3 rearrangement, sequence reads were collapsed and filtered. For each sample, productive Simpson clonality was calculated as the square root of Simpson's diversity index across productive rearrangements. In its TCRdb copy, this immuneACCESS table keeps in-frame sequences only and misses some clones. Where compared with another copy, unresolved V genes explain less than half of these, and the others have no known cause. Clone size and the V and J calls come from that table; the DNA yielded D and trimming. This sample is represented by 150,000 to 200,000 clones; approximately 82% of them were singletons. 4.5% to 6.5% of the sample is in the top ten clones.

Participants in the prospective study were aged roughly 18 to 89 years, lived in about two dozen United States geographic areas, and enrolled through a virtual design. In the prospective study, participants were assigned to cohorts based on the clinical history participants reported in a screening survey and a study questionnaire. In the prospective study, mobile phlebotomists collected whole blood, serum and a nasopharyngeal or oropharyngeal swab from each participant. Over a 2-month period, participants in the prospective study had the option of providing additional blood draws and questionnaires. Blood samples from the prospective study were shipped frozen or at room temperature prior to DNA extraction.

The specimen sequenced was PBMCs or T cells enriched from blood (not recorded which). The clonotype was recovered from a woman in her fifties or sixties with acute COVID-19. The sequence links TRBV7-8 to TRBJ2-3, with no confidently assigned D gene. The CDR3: CASSRRADTQYF. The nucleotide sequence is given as TGTGCCAGCAGCCGTAGAGCAGATACGCAGTATTTT.